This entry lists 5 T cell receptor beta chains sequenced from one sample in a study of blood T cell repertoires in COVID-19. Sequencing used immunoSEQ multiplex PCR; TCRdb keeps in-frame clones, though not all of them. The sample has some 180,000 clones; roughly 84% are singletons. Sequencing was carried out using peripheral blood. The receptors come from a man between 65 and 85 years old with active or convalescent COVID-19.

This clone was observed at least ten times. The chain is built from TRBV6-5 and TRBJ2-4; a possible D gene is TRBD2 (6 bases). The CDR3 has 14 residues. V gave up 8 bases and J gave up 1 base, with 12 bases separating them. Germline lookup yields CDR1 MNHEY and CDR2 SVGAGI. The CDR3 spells CASEGGVAKNIQYF. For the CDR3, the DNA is TGTGCCAGCGAGGGAGGAGTGGCCAAAAACATTCAGTACTTC.

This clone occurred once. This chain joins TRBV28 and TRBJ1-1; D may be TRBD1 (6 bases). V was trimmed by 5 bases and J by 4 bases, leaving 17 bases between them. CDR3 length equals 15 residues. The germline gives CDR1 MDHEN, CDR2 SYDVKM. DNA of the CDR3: TGTGCCAGCAGTCTACAGGGTCGGAAGTGCACTGAAGCTTTCTTT. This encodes CASSLQGRKCTEAFF.

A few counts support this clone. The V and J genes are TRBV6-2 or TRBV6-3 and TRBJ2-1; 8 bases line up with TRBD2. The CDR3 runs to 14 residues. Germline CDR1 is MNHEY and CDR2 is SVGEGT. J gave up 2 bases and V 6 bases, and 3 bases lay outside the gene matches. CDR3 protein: CASSREGAYNEQFF. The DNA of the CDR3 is TGTGCCAGCAGCCGGGAGGGCGCCTACAATGAGCAGTTCTTC.

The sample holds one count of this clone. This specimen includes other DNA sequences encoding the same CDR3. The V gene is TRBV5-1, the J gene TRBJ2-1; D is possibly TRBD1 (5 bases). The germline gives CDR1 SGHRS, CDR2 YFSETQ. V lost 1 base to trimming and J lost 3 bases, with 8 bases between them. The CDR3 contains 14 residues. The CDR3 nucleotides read TGCGCCAGCAGCTTGCAGGGAAGCTACAATGAGCAGTTCTTC. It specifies CASSLQGSYNEQFF.

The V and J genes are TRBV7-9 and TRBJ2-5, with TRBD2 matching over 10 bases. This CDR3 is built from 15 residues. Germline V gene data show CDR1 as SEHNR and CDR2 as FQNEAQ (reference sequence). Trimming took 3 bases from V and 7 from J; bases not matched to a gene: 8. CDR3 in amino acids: CASSFGSSGSGTQYF. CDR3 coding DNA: TGTGCCAGCAGCTTCGGGTCTAGCGGGAGTGGGACCCAGTACTTC.